This T cell receptor (beta chain) was found in a study of blood T cell repertoires in COVID-19. Data came from immunoSEQ multiplex PCR; TCRdb stores just in-frame clones and leaves some out. The table has roughly 250,000 clones, about four fifths seen once; the top ten hold approximately 14%. The TCR comes from a person aged 70 to 79 with COVID-19, enrolled during active disease. The sample comprised peripheral blood.

The chain's CDR3 is CASRKTGGPGELFF. The CDR3 coding sequence is TGTGCCAGCAGGAAAACAGGGGGGCCCGGGGAGCTGTTTTTT. The V and J genes are TRBV6-5 and TRBJ2-2, with 8 bases matching TRBD1. The CDR3 runs 14 residues. V lost 6 bases and J lost 6; bases outside the gene matches: 6. Germline loops: CDR1 MNHEY, CDR2 SVGAGI.